The clone carrying this TCR beta chain was counted once. The data are from a study of T cell responses to AZD1222 COVID-19 vaccine. The method was immunoSEQ multiplex PCR; TCRdb's version includes in-frame clones alone and lacks a portion of them. The sample contains approximately 70,000 clones, roughly 90% of which appear only once. The CDR3 is 14 residues long. CDR1 is MGHRA, CDR2 YSYEKL, per germline. Trimming shortened V by 5 bases and J by 2 bases, and 10 bases separated the two germline ends. The sequencing used peripheral blood, collected on day 0 of AZD1222 vaccination. The rearrangement uses TRBV4-1 and TRBJ1-5; D is undetermined. This TCR derives from an adult in good health. This CDR3 reads CASSFTAGNQPQHF. The CDR3 DNA follows: TGCGCCAGCAGCTTTACCGCGGGCAATCAGCCCCAGCATTTT.